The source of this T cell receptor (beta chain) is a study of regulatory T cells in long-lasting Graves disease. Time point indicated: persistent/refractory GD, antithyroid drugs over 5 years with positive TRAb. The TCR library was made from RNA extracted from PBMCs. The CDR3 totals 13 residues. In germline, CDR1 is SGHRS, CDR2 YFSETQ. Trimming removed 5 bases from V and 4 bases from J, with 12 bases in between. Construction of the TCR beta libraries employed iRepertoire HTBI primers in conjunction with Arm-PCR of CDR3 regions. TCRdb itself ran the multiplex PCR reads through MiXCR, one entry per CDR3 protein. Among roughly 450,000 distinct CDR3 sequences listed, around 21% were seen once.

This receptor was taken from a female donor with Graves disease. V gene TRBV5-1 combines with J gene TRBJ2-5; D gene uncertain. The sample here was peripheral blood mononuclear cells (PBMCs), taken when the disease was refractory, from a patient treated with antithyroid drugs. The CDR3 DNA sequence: TGCGCCAGCAGTGGGTCCAAGGGAGAGACCCAGTACTTC. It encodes CASSGSKGETQYF.